This T cell receptor beta chain was found in a study of cytomegalovirus exposure and HLA in healthy donors. General study points: The study carried out a later analysis of TCR beta sequences. It associated roughly 17,000 of them with specific HLA alleles at a false discovery rate of 0.05.

Points on this clone: The antigen is unknown.

The PCR employed 60 Vbeta primers together with 13 Jbeta primers. Assay used: immunoSEQ multiplex PCR; TCRdb lists only in-frame clones, some missing. The repertoire holds more than 100,000 clones, with under 85% as singletons. The V and J ends lost 6 bases and 5 bases respectively, with 8 bases between them. The CDR3 is made up of 12 amino acids. Germline CDR1 and CDR2: SNHLY and FYNNEI. Input material: PBMCs. This rearrangement joins TRBV2 to TRBJ2-1; possibly TRBD1 for D (6 bases). The sequence was obtained from a human donor in good health. CDR3 region: CASRRTDNEQFF. The CDR3 nucleotides read TGTGCCAGCAGGCGGACAGACAATGAGCAGTTCTTC. The entire variable domain, with the rest obtained from reference TRBV2 and TRBJ2-1, is as follows: EPEVTQTPSHQVTQMGQEVILRCVPISNHLYFYWYRQILGQKVEFLVSFYNNEISEKSEIFDDQFSVERPDGSNFTLKIRSTKLEDSAMYFCASRRTDNEQFFGPGTRLTVL.